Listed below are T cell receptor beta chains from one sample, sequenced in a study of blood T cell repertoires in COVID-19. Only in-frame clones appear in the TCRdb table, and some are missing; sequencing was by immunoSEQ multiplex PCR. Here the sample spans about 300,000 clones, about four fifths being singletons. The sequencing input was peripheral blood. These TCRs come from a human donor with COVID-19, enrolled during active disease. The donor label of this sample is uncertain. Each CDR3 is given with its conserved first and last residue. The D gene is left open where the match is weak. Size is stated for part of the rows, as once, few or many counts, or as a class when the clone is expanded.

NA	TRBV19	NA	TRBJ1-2	CASTQRAINYGYTF	TGTGCCAGTACCCAGAGAGCGATAAACTATGGCTACACCTTC
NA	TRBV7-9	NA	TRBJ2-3	CASSSLQGGTDTQYF	TGTGCCAGCAGCTCTTTACAGGGAGGGACAGATACGCAGTATTTT
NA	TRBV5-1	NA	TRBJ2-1	CASFRAEAYNEQFF	TGCGCCAGCTTCAGGGCCGAGGCCTACAATGAGCAGTTCTTC
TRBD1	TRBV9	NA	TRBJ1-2	CASSPPGEGGLHGYTF	TGTGCCAGCAGCCCCCCCGGGGAAGGGGGCTTACATGGCTACACCTTC
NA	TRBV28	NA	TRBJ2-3	CASSPIGTSTDTQYF	TGTGCCAGCAGCCCAATCGGGACAAGCACAGATACGCAGTATTTT
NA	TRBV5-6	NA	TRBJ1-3	CASSPDFGFSGNTIYF	TGTGCCAGCAGTCCCGATTTCGGGTTCTCTGGAAACACCATATATTTT
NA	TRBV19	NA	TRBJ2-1	CASSPPLDSLGGDYNEQFF	TGTGCCAGTAGTCCTCCCCTGGACTCACTAGGTGGGGACTACAATGAGCAGTTCTTC
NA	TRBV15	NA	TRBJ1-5	CATSQESQPQHF	TGTGCCACCTCGCAGGAATCTCAGCCCCAGCATTTT
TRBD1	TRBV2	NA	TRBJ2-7	CASSRPTGVEQYF	TGTGCCAGCTCGCGCCCGACAGGGGTCGAGCAGTACTTC
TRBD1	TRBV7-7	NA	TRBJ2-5	CASSLLGQGETQYF	TGTGCTAGCAGCTTACTGGGACAGGGAGAGACCCAGTACTTC
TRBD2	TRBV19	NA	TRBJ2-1	CASSIDPPSREGYNEQFF	TGTGCCAGTAGTATAGATCCCCCCTCTAGGGAGGGGTACAATGAGCAGTTCTTC
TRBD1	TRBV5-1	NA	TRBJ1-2	CASSPLEGANGYTF	TGCGCCAGCAGCCCCCTCGAGGGGGCAAATGGCTACACCTTC
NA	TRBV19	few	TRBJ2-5	CASSLTVGETQYF	TGTGCCAGTAGTCTAACAGTAGGAGAGACCCAGTACTTC
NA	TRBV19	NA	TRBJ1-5	CASSTVSNQPQHF	TGTGCCAGTAGTACAGTTAGCAATCAGCCCCAGCATTTT
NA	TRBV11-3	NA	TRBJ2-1	CASSRREDEQFF	TGTGCCAGCAGCCGACGGGAAGATGAGCAGTTCTTC
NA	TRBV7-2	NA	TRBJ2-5	CASSFARLHETQYF	TGTGCCAGCAGCTTTGCAAGACTCCACGAGACCCAGTACTTC
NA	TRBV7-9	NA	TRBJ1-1	CASSLRGGVIRNTEAFF	TGTGCCAGCAGCTTAAGGGGGGGAGTGATCCGGAACACTGAAGCTTTCTTT
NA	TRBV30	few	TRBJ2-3	CAWSPHRERRDTQYF	TGTGCCTGGAGTCCCCACCGGGAGAGGAGAGATACGCAGTATTTT